This T cell receptor beta chain was observed in a study of CXCR3-negative and CXCR3-positive naive CD8 T cells. Study results and caveats: TCR strength was inferred from TRB CDR3 properties, while surface CD5 was comparable between naive subsets. TRB CDR3s were more hydrophobic in CXCR3-positive than in CXCR3-negative naive cells.

In the case of this clonotype: Antigen specificity is unknown.

cDNA libraries for TRB were generated by 5' RACE incorporating UMI labels. TCRdb reprocessed the 5' RACE reads and reports one entry per CDR3 protein, with no DNA. The record lists around 63,000 distinct CDR3 sequences, of which the ten most abundant hold around 5%. Germline CDR1 and CDR2: SGHRS and YFSETQ. The CDR3 runs to 15 residues. The clonotype was recovered from a human donor in good health. Some clones in this sample may be carry-over from other donors' samples. Material for sequencing was naive CXCR3+ CD8+ T cells from blood. Subset defined: CD45RO-CCR7+CD27+CD95- naive CD8+ T cells expressing CXCR3 (TNR3+). This chain uses TRBV5-1 with TRBJ2-1; lacking DNA, the TRBD1 call made by TCRdb goes unchecked. The CDR3 reads CASSLDGTGYNEQFF.